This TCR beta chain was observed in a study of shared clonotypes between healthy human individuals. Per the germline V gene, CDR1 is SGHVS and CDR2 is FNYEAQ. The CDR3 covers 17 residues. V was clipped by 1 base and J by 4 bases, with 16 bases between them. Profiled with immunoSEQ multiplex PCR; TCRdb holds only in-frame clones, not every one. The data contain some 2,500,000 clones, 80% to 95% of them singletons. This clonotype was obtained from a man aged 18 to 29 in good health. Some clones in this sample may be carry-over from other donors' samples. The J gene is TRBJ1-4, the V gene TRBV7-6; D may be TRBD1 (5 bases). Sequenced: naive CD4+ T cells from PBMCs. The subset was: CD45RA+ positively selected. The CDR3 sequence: CASSLGGPRSGNEKLFF. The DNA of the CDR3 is TGTGCCAGCAGCTTAGGGGGACCCCGAAGCGGTAATGAAAAACTGTTTTTT.